The 30 T cell receptor beta chains below all came from one sample that was sequenced in a study of blood T cell repertoires in COVID-19. Assay used: immunoSEQ multiplex PCR; TCRdb lists only in-frame clones, some missing. The sample includes 390,000 or so clones, 80% to 90% of them seen just once. The sample was PBMCs or T cells enriched from blood (not recorded which). The receptors here all came from a man aged 18 to 29 who had recovered from COVID-19.

The chain recombines TRBV10-3 with TRBJ2-7; 11 bases are shared with TRBD1. With 5 bases clipped from V and 4 bases from J, the junction kept 4 bases outside the gene matches. In germline, CDR1 is ENHRY, CDR2 SYGVKD. There are 14 residues in the CDR3. The CDR3 is CAISPGQGVYEQYF. In DNA, the CDR3 is TGTGCCATCAGTCCGGGACAGGGGGTTTACGAGCAGTACTTC.

This chain connects TRBV6-5 to TRBJ2-1; D perhaps matches TRBD2 (6 bases). V gave up 6 bases and J gave up 8 bases, with 17 bases separating them. The CDR3 covers 14 residues. CDR1 is MNHEY and CDR2 is SVGAGI in the germline V gene. In DNA, the CDR3 is TGTGCCAGCAGGCTTACTAGCCCGGTAGATGAGCAGTTCTTC. Encoded protein: CASRLTSPVDEQFF.

The rearrangement joins TRBV2 to TRBJ1-4; a possible D gene is TRBD1 (5 bases). From germline, CDR1 is SNHLY and CDR2 FYNNEI. The CDR3 is 14 residues long. With 8 bases removed from V and 7 bases from J, the gap between germline ends came to 17 bases. The CDR3 sequence: CASQWGGGVEKLFF. CDR3 nucleotides: TGTGCCAGCCAGTGGGGCGGGGGAGTTGAAAAACTGTTTTTT.

The chain is built from TRBV3-1 (or the pseudogene TRBV3-2) and TRBJ1-1, with D hard to call. The CDR3 has 16 residues. CDR1 and CDR2 from the germline V gene are LGHDT and YNNKEL (reference sequence). V was pared by 1 base and J by 11 bases, with 23 bases between. The CDR3 is CASSQGGTFEGPRAFF. The CDR3 nucleotides are TGTGCCAGCAGCCAAGGGGGAACCTTCGAGGGTCCTCGGGCTTTCTTT.

V and J are TRBV5-4 and TRBJ2-2; TRBD1 matches at 7 bases. The CDR3 covers 16 residues. V gave up 4 bases and J gave up 6 bases; unmatched junction bases: 12. CDR1 and CDR2 (germline): SGHNT, YYREEE (reference sequence). CDR3 bases: TGTGCCAGCAGCGGGGGACAGACAGGGAAGTCCGGGGAGCTGTTTTTT. Residues: CASSGGQTGKSGELFF. Combining the CDR3 with reference TRBV5-4 and TRBJ2-2 gives the whole variable domain ETGVTQSPTHLIKTRGQQVTLRCSSQSGHNTVSWYQQALGQGPQFIFQYYREEENGRGNFPPRFSGLQFPNYSSELNVNALELDDSALYLCASSGGQTGKSGELFFGEGSRLTVL.

The chain combines TRBV27 with TRBJ2-2, with 11 bases aligning to TRBD2. In germline, CDR1 is MNHEY, CDR2 SMNVEV (reference sequence). V shed 5 bases and J 1 base; nucleotides not matched to a gene: 6. This CDR3 has 17 amino acids. The CDR3 coding sequence is TGTGCCAGCAGTGATCTAGGACTAGCGGGGAACACCGGGGAGCTGTTTTTT. Amino acid sequence: CASSDLGLAGNTGELFF.

The chain links TRBV19 to TRBJ2-1, with a weak D call TRBD2 (5 bases). The CDR3 length is 14 residues. Germline V CDR1 and CDR2: LNHDA, SQIVND (reference sequence). Trimming removed 6 bases at V and 7 bases at J, with 16 bases between. The CDR3 sequence: CASRSAEGGNEQFF. DNA for the CDR3: TGTGCCAGTAGATCGGCAGAGGGCGGTAATGAGCAGTTCTTC.

This chain joins TRBV19 and TRBJ2-2, with D perhaps matching TRBD1 (6 bases). The germline CDR1 and CDR2 sequences are LNHDA and SQIVND (reference sequence). This CDR3 comprises 14 residues. V gave up 3 bases and J gave up 8 bases, with 13 bases separating them. CDR3 sequence (DNA): TGTGCCAGTAGTATTTCAGGGGCTCGAGGGGAGCTGTTTTTT. Its protein product is CASSISGARGELFF.

The V gene is TRBV27, the J gene TRBJ1-1; D unresolved. V lost 3 bases to trimming and J lost 4 bases, with 9 bases between them. This CDR3 region has 13 residues. CDR1 and CDR2 (germline): MNHEY, SMNVEV (reference sequence). CDR3 region: CASSFRRGTEAFF. The CDR3 DNA reads TGTGCCAGCAGTTTCCGTCGGGGCACTGAAGCTTTCTTT.

The V call is TRBV27, the J call TRBJ2-7; the match to TRBD1 covers 8 bases. CDR1 and CDR2 (germline): MNHEY, SMNVEV (reference sequence). This CDR3 is built from 15 residues. V dropped 5 bases and J dropped 0; count of bases not matched to a gene: 6. In nucleotides, the CDR3 is TGTGCCAGCAGTGATCACGGACAGGGCTCCTACGAGCAGTACTTC. Translation: CASSDHGQGSYEQYF.

This clone was seen a handful of times. The V gene is TRBV6-5, the J gene TRBJ2-7, with 9 bases fitting TRBD2. The CDR3 consists of 15 residues. Germline assignment: CDR1 MNHEY and CDR2 SVGAGI. V was pared by 5 bases and J by 2 bases, with 7 bases of the junction left unmatched. CDR3: CASSLHGTSPYEQYF. CDR3 in DNA: TGTGCCAGCAGTCTTCACGGGACTAGCCCCTACGAGCAGTACTTC.

To note about this clone: The sample contains more than one DNA sequence encoding this CDR3. The chain joins TRBV19 to TRBJ2-1; 14 nucleotides align to TRBD2. The CDR3 loop spans 15 amino acids. Germline trimming cut 1 base from V and 7 bases from J; bases unmatched to any gene: 0. Per germline, CDR1 LNHDA and CDR2 SQIVND (reference sequence). CDR3 sequence: CASSIGTSGRNEQFF. The CDR3 region has the DNA TGTGCCAGTAGTATAGGGACTAGCGGGAGGAATGAGCAGTTCTTC.

This clone came up once. The V gene is TRBV18, the J gene TRBJ2-3, with 14 bases that match TRBD2. The junction had 11 bases not matched to a gene; V was cut back by 4 bases and J by 2 bases. In germline, CDR1 is KGHSH, CDR2 LQKENI. This CDR3 spans 19 amino acids. CDR3 loop: CASSRIGTSGGNSTDTQYF. The CDR3 nucleotides are TGTGCCAGCTCACGCATCGGGACTAGCGGGGGTAATTCCACAGATACGCAGTATTTT. Full variable domain (outside the CDR3, taken from reference TRBV18 and TRBJ2-3): NAGVMQNPRHLVRRRGQEARLRCSPMKGHSHVYWYRQLPEEGLKFMVYLQKENIIDESGMPKERFSAEFPKEGPSILRIQQVVRGDSAAYFCASSRIGTSGGNSTDTQYFGPGTRLTVL.

The V and J genes are TRBV27 and TRBJ2-1; D is unresolved. The CDR3 covers 13 residues. Germline lookup yields CDR1 MNHEY and CDR2 SMNVEV (reference sequence). Deletions cut 6 bases from V and 7 bases from J, with 13 bases between. In nucleotides, the CDR3 is TGTGCCAGCAGCCTCTCCCCGAGGAATGAGCAGTTCTTC. It specifies CASSLSPRNEQFF.

This rearrangement joins TRBV28 to TRBJ1-3; D may be TRBD1 (6 bases). CDR1 is MDHEN and CDR2 is SYDVKM in the germline V gene. The CDR3 runs to 13 residues. V lost 6 bases and J 4 bases, leaving 10 bases between the germline ends. The DNA for the CDR3 is TGTGCCAGCAGGGTTCAGGGGGGAAACACCATATATTTT. Protein sequence: CASRVQGGNTIYF.

This clone was seen a few times. The V gene is TRBV28, the J gene TRBJ1-1, with D possibly matching TRBD1 (5 bases). V was shortened by 7 bases and J by 1 base, with 10 bases between the two germline ends. CDR3 length equals 13 residues. Germline CDR1 is MDHEN and CDR2 is SYDVKM. In DNA, the CDR3 is TGTGCCAGCATAAGGACACCGAACACTGAAGCTTTCTTT. Translating gives CASIRTPNTEAFF.

This chain links TRBV19 with TRBJ1-2; 7 nucleotides line up with TRBD1. The CDR3 totals 19 residues. Germline trimming cut 7 bases from V and 5 bases from J; bases unmatched to any gene: 25. CDR1 and CDR2 (germline): LNHDA, SQIVND (reference sequence). CDR3 DNA sequence: TGTGCCAGTAACGGATTGGGGACAGACCCCGATCCTACTACATATGGCTACACCTTC. As protein: CASNGLGTDPDPTTYGYTF.

The chain joins TRBV7-8 to TRBJ1-3, with 8 bases identical to TRBD1. The germline V gene encodes CDR1 SGHVS and CDR2 FQNEAQ. The V and J ends lost 6 bases and 5 bases, in that order; junction bases with no gene match: 9. CDR3 length: 15 amino acids. CDR3 residues: CASRDDRGFRNTIYF. DNA of the CDR3: TGTGCCAGCAGGGACGACAGGGGATTTAGAAACACCATATATTTT.

This clone was observed a few times. The chain carries TRBV4-1 and TRBJ2-2, with 7 bases matching TRBD1. The CDR3 spans 16 residues. The V gene's germline CDR1 is MGHRA and CDR2 YSYEKL. The ends lost 0 bases at V and 3 bases at J; junction bases unmatched: 4. As DNA, the CDR3 is TGCGCCAGCAGCCAAGAAAGGGGGCGTGACACCGGGGAGCTGTTTTTT. It yields the protein CASSQERGRDTGELFF.

This rearrangement joins TRBV27 to TRBJ2-3, with D uncertain. From germline, CDR1 is MNHEY and CDR2 SMNVEV (reference sequence). CDR3 length: 11 residues. Trimming stripped 5 bases from V and 5 bases from J, with 5 bases between. CDR3 nucleotides: TGTGCCAGCAGTGCAGGAGATACGCAGTATTTT. Translating it yields CASSAGDTQYF.

The chain recombines TRBV3-1 (or the pseudogene TRBV3-2) with TRBJ1-4; possibly TRBD1 for D (6 bases). Germline assignment: CDR1 LGHDT and CDR2 YNNKEL (reference sequence). Between the trimmed V and J ends, which lost 1 base and 5 bases, there was a span of 11 bases. The CDR3 runs to 15 residues. The CDR3 sequence is CASSQVGQKNEKLFF. The DNA for the CDR3 is TGTGCCAGCAGCCAAGTTGGACAGAAGAATGAAAAACTGTTTTTT.

The V call is TRBV19, the J call TRBJ1-4; a weak D match, TRBD1 (6 bases). CDR3 size: 17 residues. With 5 bases removed from V and 8 bases from J, the gap between germline ends came to 24 bases. CDR1 and CDR2 from the germline V gene are LNHDA and SQIVND (reference sequence). CDR3: CASSELGATQGGEKLFF. The CDR3 bases are TGTGCCAGTAGTGAACTCGGGGCTACACAGGGCGGGGAAAAACTGTTTTTT.

Details on this clone: Sequence at one end of the junction differs from germline and may be a read error. The gene calls are TRBV7-9 and TRBJ2-4; 8 bases are a match to TRBD1. Germline CDR1 SEHNR, CDR2 FQNEAQ (reference sequence). There are 14 residues in the CDR3. The CDR3 reads CASSLEWTGRIRLF. In nucleotides, the CDR3 is TGTGCCAGCAGCTTAGAGTGGACAGGGCGGATTAGGCTATTC.

This clone appeared once. CDR3 nucleotides: TGTGCCAGCAGTTACCCCTCACAGGGGGCCGTTCATTACGAGCAGTACTTC. Protein sequence: CASSYPSQGAVHYEQYF. The chain combines TRBV6-2 or TRBV6-3 with TRBJ2-7; 9 bases are shared with TRBD1. V dropped 2 bases and J dropped 4; count of bases not matched to a gene: 12. Germline CDR1 MNHEY, CDR2 SVGEGT. This CDR3 is 17 amino acids long.

J is TRBJ1-2 and V is TRBV7-9, with 10 bases identical to TRBD1. V was clipped by 2 bases and J by 4 bases; unmatched bases: 10. The CDR3 has 17 amino acids. Germline V gene sequence: CDR1 SEHNR, CDR2 FQNEAQ (reference sequence). The CDR3 region has the DNA TGTGCCAGCAGCTTACTACCCCTGGGACAGGGGCCCTATGGCTACACCTTC. This sequence encodes CASSLLPLGQGPYGYTF.

This clone showed up just a few times. V usage is TRBV9 and J usage is TRBJ1-6, with 8 bases aligning to TRBD1. V lost 3 bases and J lost 7; bases outside the gene matches: 6. Germline V CDR1 and CDR2: SGDLS, YYNGEE. CDR3 length: 15 amino acids. This chain's CDR3 is CASSAGQGKNSPLHF. CDR3 nucleotide sequence: TGTGCCAGCAGCGCCGGACAGGGAAAAAATTCACCCCTCCACTTT.

CDR3 sequence (DNA): TGTGCCAGCACCGGTCAGGGACAGGCCTATGGCTACACCTTC. Protein sequence: CASTGQGQAYGYTF. The V call is TRBV28, the J call TRBJ1-2; 8 nucleotides match TRBD1. The CDR3 totals 14 residues. Germline-derived CDR1 and CDR2 are MDHEN and SYDVKM. Unmatched junction bases numbered 8, after V lost 7 bases and J lost 4 bases.

The rearrangement uses TRBV2 and TRBJ1-5; D might be TRBD1 (5 bases). V was trimmed by 8 bases and J by 3 bases, leaving 8 bases between them. Germline CDR1 reads SNHLY; CDR2 reads FYNNEI. The CDR3 runs 12 residues. The CDR3: CASADTNQPQHF. The CDR3 DNA sequence: TGTGCCAGCGCGGACACCAATCAGCCCCAGCATTTT.

This rearrangement joins TRBV28 to TRBJ2-2; D gene uncertain. The germline V gene encodes CDR1 MDHEN and CDR2 SYDVKM. V was clipped by 4 bases and J by 6 bases, with 12 bases between them. This CDR3 contains 14 residues. CDR3 in DNA: TGTGCCAGCAGTTCTTATTTCGAGCCCGGGGAGCTGTTTTTT. It specifies CASSSYFEPGELFF.

The CDR3 nucleotides read TGTGCCAGCAGCTTAGGGGATAGGCGGAATTCACCCCTCCACTTT. This codes for CASSLGDRRNSPLHF. The V and J genes are TRBV5-8 and TRBJ1-6; a weak D match, TRBD1 (5 bases). Germline loops: CDR1 SGHTS, CDR2 YDEGEE. The CDR3 runs 15 residues. Trimming cost V 2 bases and J 7 bases, with 13 bases left between them.